The 30 T cell receptor beta chains listed next were all sequenced from one sample in a study of beta chain features in type 1 diabetes. Antigen specificity for these receptors is unknown. Since all of the isolated RNA was reverse transcribed, expressed TCRB transcripts were what got sequenced. Profiled with immunoSEQ multiplex PCR; TCRdb holds only in-frame clones, not every one. The sample consists of about 700,000 clones, around 15% of them appearing once. Overall study results and limits: Type 1 diabetes patients had TCRB CDR3s that were shorter (moderately but significantly so) in all four CD4+ subsets.

The sample consisted of naive CD4+ T cells from blood. The receptors come from a man aged 18 to 29 with type 1 diabetes.

This clone was seen only a few times. The chain carries TRBV6-1 and TRBJ1-6, with D possibly being TRBD1 (5 bases). The germline V gene encodes CDR1 MNHNS and CDR2 SASEGT. The CDR3 length is 12 residues. V was trimmed by 7 bases and J by 9 bases, leaving 10 bases between them. The CDR3 region is CASTGEISPLHF. CDR3 nucleotides: TGTGCCAGCACGGGGGAGATTTCACCCCTCCACTTT.

This clone was recorded a few times. The chain uses TRBV10-3 and TRBJ2-1, with 8 bases identical to TRBD1. CDR3 length: 13 residues. V gave up 4 bases and J gave up 9 bases; unmatched junction bases: 5. The germline V gene has CDR1 ENHRY and CDR2 SYGVKD. CDR3 in amino acids: CAISGQGAAEQFF. As DNA, the CDR3 is TGTGCCATCAGTGGGCAGGGGGCGGCTGAGCAGTTCTTC.

This clone turned up a few times. The rearrangement links TRBV28 to TRBJ2-2; TRBD1 is a possible D gene (7 bases). V lost 1 base, J lost 7 bases, and 13 bases lay in between. This CDR3 spans 15 amino acids. Per germline, CDR1 MDHEN and CDR2 SYDVKM. CDR3 DNA: TGTGCCAGCAGTTTATCCGGGGGACAGAGCGGGGAGCTGTTTTTT. It is translated as CASSLSGGQSGELFF.

This clone was detected a few times. This sequence joins TRBV7-9 and TRBJ1-1, with no clear D. The CDR3 is made up of 12 amino acids. Germline lookup yields CDR1 SEHNR and CDR2 FQNEAQ (reference sequence). Trimming removed 4 bases from V and 2 bases from J, with 5 bases in between. Written as DNA, the CDR3 is TGTGCCAGCAGCTGGGTAAACACTGAAGCTTTCTTT. Amino acids: CASSWVNTEAFF.

This clone was recorded a few times. V usage is TRBV9 and J usage is TRBJ2-3; no clear D gene. V lost 3 bases to trimming and J lost 2 bases, with 4 bases between them. Germline V gives CDR1 SGDLS, CDR2 YYNGEE. The CDR3 loop spans 12 amino acids. The CDR3 DNA reads TGTGCCAGCAGCGCTTTCACAGATACGCAGTATTTT. It encodes CASSAFTDTQYF.

This clone was seen only a few times. Other DNA sequences in the sample encode the same CDR3. The V and J genes are TRBV29-1 and TRBJ2-2; the match to TRBD1 covers 9 bases. V lost 6 bases to trimming and J lost 2 bases; unmatched junction nucleotides: 4. The CDR3 runs 14 residues. Germline V gene lookup returns CDR1 SQVTM and CDR2 ANQGSEA. CDR3 coding DNA: TGCAGCGTCAGGACAGGGGCAAACACCGGGGAGCTGTTTTTT. Protein product: CSVRTGANTGELFF.

The J gene is TRBJ2-2, the V gene TRBV21-1; no check of the table's D call, TRBD2, against the DNA was made. TRBV21-1 has pseudogene status. This CDR3 contains 15 residues. CDR3 in amino acids: CASRPQRGTTGELFF. The CDR3 nucleotides read TGTGCCAGCAGACCCCAGCGGGGGACCACCGGGGAGCTGTTTTTT.

In its sample, this clone was seen a few times. The chain joins TRBV6-5 to TRBJ1-2; no clear D gene. There are 13 residues in the CDR3. Germline assignment: CDR1 MNHEY and CDR2 SVGAGI. The V end lost 6 bases, the J end lost 3 bases, and 11 bases lay between the germline ends. The CDR3 DNA is TGTGCCAGCAGGTACAGTGAGGACTATGGCTACACCTTC. Its protein product is CASRYSEDYGYTF.

This clone has more than one count but fewer than ten. The chain combines TRBV5-4 with TRBJ1-1; D remains unclear. In germline, CDR1 is SGHNT, CDR2 YYREEE (reference sequence). Trimming pared 2 bases from V and 8 bases from J, leaving 13 bases between. This CDR3 has 13 residues. The CDR3 nucleotides are TGTGCCAGCAGCTTTCAGTACGGGAAGGAAGCTTTCTTT. Its translation is CASSFQYGKEAFF.

The chain is built from TRBV29-1 and TRBJ1-1; D ambiguous. Trimming removed 0 bases from V and 11 bases from J, with 13 bases in between. Germline-derived CDR1 and CDR2 are SQVTM and ANQGSEA. The CDR3 totals 12 residues. The chain's CDR3 is CSVEDPAPLAFF. CDR3 sequence (DNA): TGCAGCGTTGAAGATCCGGCCCCGCTGGCTTTCTTT.

This clone was counted a few times. The gene calls are TRBV21-1 and TRBJ2-5. TRBV21-1 is a recognized pseudogene. This CDR3 region has 14 residues. CDR3 in amino acids: CASSSLETEETQYF. CDR3 in DNA: TGTGCCAGCAGCAGTTTAGAGACCGAGGAGACCCAGTACTTC.

As DNA, the CDR3 is TGTGCCAGCAGCGTCGGACAGGGAGGGAGGCAGTACTTC. Translation gives CASSVGQGGRQYF. This chain links TRBV9 with TRBJ2-7, with D perhaps matching TRBD1 (8 bases). Germline CDR1 reads SGDLS; CDR2 reads YYNGEE. The CDR3 sequence is 13 residues long. V gave up 2 bases and J gave up 9 bases, with 15 bases separating them.

A few counts support this clone. The chain joins TRBV6-5 to TRBJ2-2; D is uncertain. The V and J ends lost 0 bases and 7 bases respectively, with 12 bases between them. Germline CDR1 and CDR2: MNHEY and SVGAGI. The CDR3 is 15 amino acids. CDR3 coding DNA: TGTGCCAGCAGTTACTCGTTCCGCGTTGACGGGGAGCTGTTTTTT. This gives the protein CASSYSFRVDGELFF.

Only a few counts were recorded for this clone. The rearrangement uses TRBV7-9 and TRBJ1-2; D remains ambiguous. Germline-derived CDR1 and CDR2 are SEHNR and FQNEAQ (reference sequence). This CDR3 region has 14 residues. The V gene lost 3 bases and the J gene lost 6 bases, with 14 bases spanning the gap. The CDR3 region is CASSFGVTPDGYTF. CDR3 nucleotide sequence: TGTGCCAGCAGCTTCGGTGTTACGCCCGATGGCTACACCTTC.

The V gene is TRBV19, the J gene TRBJ1-1; D is uncertain. The CDR3 has 14 amino acids. Germline lookup yields CDR1 LNHDA and CDR2 SQIVND (reference sequence). V was trimmed by 6 bases and J by 1 base, leaving 12 bases between them. The CDR3 region is CASRDPVRNTEAFF. The CDR3 DNA reads TGTGCCAGTAGGGACCCGGTGAGGAACACTGAAGCTTTCTTT.

This chain links TRBV27 with TRBJ2-7; 10 positions agree with TRBD1. Germline V CDR1 and CDR2: MNHEY, SMNVEV (reference sequence). This CDR3 has 15 residues. V was clipped by 4 bases and J by 2 bases; unmatched bases: 5. Here the CDR3 reads CASSSLGTGAYEQYF. The DNA of the CDR3 is TGTGCCAGCAGTTCCTTAGGGACAGGGGCCTACGAGCAGTACTTC.

With respect to this clone: Within the sample, other DNA sequences also encode this same CDR3. V is TRBV7-2 and J is TRBJ1-2; no clear D gene. Germline assignment: CDR1 SGHTA and CDR2 FQGNSA. V gave up 1 base and J gave up 2 bases, with 5 bases separating them. The CDR3 has 13 amino acids. The CDR3 nucleotides are TGTGCCAGCAGCTTAGGCAGAAACTATGGCTACACCTTC. Its protein product is CASSLGRNYGYTF.

V usage is TRBV30 and J usage is TRBJ1-4; D unresolved. Per the germline V gene, CDR1 is GTSNPN and CDR2 is SVGIG (reference sequence). This CDR3 has 16 amino acids. Trimming took off 1 base at V and 0 bases at J, with 12 bases between the two ends. CDR3 in DNA: TGTGCCTGGAGTGGGGAATCAGCCTCAACTAATGAAAAACTGTTTTTT. It specifies CAWSGESASTNEKLFF. Looking up the rest from reference TRBV30 and TRBJ1-4 gives the full variable domain: SQTIHQWPATLVQPVGSPLSLECTVEGTSNPNLYWYRQAAGRGLQLLFYSVGIGQISSEVPQNLSASRPQDRQFILSSKKLLLSDSGFYLCAWSGESASTNEKLFFGSGTQLSVL.

CDR3 region: CASSGYRDVGELFF. In DNA, the CDR3 is TGCGCCAGCAGTGGCTACAGGGATGTCGGGGAGCTGTTTTTT. This chain uses TRBV10-1 with TRBJ2-2; D possibly corresponds to TRBD1 (6 bases). Trimming shortened V by 4 bases and J by 7 bases, and 13 bases separated the two germline ends. Looked up from germline, CDR1 is WNHNN and CDR2 is SYGVQD (reference sequence). There are 14 residues in the CDR3.

J is TRBJ2-5 and V is TRBV11-3, with D possibly called TRBD1 or TRBD2 (5 bases each). V lost 4 bases and J lost 5, with 17 bases in between. In germline, CDR1 is SGHNT, CDR2 YENEEA. The CDR3 has 15 residues. The CDR3 region has the DNA TGTGCCAGCAGCTCCGGGGCGGATGGGCGGGAGACCCAGTACTTC. It codes for CASSSGADGRETQYF.

The sample holds a few counts of this clone. The genes are TRBV4-1 and TRBJ2-7; D remains ambiguous. CDR3 length: 15 residues. Deletions cut 4 bases from V and 9 bases from J, with 22 bases between. Germline assignment: CDR1 MGHRA and CDR2 YSYEKL. The CDR3 DNA sequence: TGCGCCAGCAGCCCCCGAGGCCAACAAAGAGGTCGGCAGTACTTC. Translating it yields CASSPRGQQRGRQYF.

This clone has more than one count but fewer than ten. The chain uses TRBV7-9 and TRBJ2-7; no clear D. The CDR3 has 12 amino acids. CDR1 is SEHNR and CDR2 is FQNEAQ in the germline V gene (reference sequence). The V gene lost 7 bases and the J gene lost 6 bases, with 13 bases spanning the gap. The CDR3 protein is CASNNGRGEQYF. CDR3 DNA sequence: TGTGCCAGCAACAACGGACGAGGCGAGCAGTACTTC.

There are a few counts of this clone. This chain uses TRBV29-1 with TRBJ1-1, with D possibly being TRBD1 (6 bases). The V and J ends lost 3 bases and 1 base respectively, with 9 bases between them. The CDR3 is made up of 13 amino acids. Germline lookup yields CDR1 SQVTM and CDR2 ANQGSEA. For the CDR3, the DNA is TGCAGCGTTGATTCAGGGGCGAACACTGAAGCTTTCTTT. Encoded protein: CSVDSGANTEAFF.

The table lists this clone with a few counts. This chain links TRBV9 with TRBJ1-3; 7 bases fit TRBD1. The CDR3 sequence is 14 residues long. Germline V gene lookup returns CDR1 SGDLS and CDR2 YYNGEE. V gave up 3 bases and J gave up 2 bases; unmatched junction bases: 2. CDR3: CASSAGTAGNTIYF. CDR3 DNA: TGTGCCAGCAGCGCAGGGACAGCTGGAAACACCATATATTTT. The complete variable domain, with remaining parts taken from reference TRBV9 and TRBJ1-3, reads DSGVTQTPKHLITATGQRVTLRCSPRSGDLSVYWYQQSLDQGLQFLIQYYNGEERAKGNILERFSAQQFPDLHSELNLSSLELGDSALYFCASSAGTAGNTIYFGEGSWLTVV.

This clone was seen a few times. The rearrangement joins TRBV15 to TRBJ1-2; D uncertain. Germline V gene lookup returns CDR1 LNHNV and CDR2 YYDKDF (reference sequence). This CDR3 has 13 amino acids. V lost 3 bases and J 3 bases, leaving 8 bases between the germline ends. The CDR3 nucleotides are TGTGCCACCAGCAGGGAGGACGACTATGGCTACACCTTC. Residues: CATSREDDYGYTF.

This sequence joins TRBV5-6 and TRBJ1-2; 7 bases line up with TRBD1. CDR1 and CDR2 from the germline V gene are SGHDT and YYEEEE. Trimming cost V 5 bases and J 4 bases; bases outside gene matches: 11. The CDR3 has 15 amino acids. The CDR3 spells CASSSPGQLSYGYTF. In DNA, the CDR3 is TGTGCCAGCAGTTCTCCGGGACAGCTATCCTATGGCTACACCTTC.

In its sample, this clone was seen a few times. The chain couples TRBV4-2 to TRBJ2-7, with TRBD1 matching 8 bases. The V gene's germline CDR1 is LGHNA and CDR2 YNFKEQ. V lost 0 bases to trimming and J lost 2 bases; unmatched junction nucleotides: 3. The length of the CDR3 is 15 residues. CDR3 residues: CASSQDRQGPYEQYF. The DNA for the CDR3 is TGTGCCAGCAGCCAAGATCGACAGGGGCCCTACGAGCAGTACTTC.

This clone came up a few times. V gene TRBV6-1 combines with J gene TRBJ1-2; D is ambiguous. The germline CDR1 and CDR2 sequences are MNHNS and SASEGT. The CDR3 extends over 14 amino acids. Trimming cost V 4 bases and J 3 bases, with 12 bases left between them. For the CDR3, the DNA is TGTGCCAGCAGTGGTACGTGGGCCGACTATGGCTACACCTTC. Translation gives CASSGTWADYGYTF.

The genes are TRBV5-1 and TRBJ2-6; no clear D. Trimming pared 0 bases from V and 0 bases from J, leaving 7 bases between. Germline values: CDR1 SGHRS, CDR2 YFSETQ. The CDR3 is made up of 16 amino acids. CDR3 sequence reads: CASSLAVTSGANVLTF. CDR3 nucleotide sequence: TGCGCCAGCAGCTTGGCAGTTACCTCTGGGGCCAACGTCCTGACTTTC.

This clone was seen a few times. The chain links TRBV9 to TRBJ1-4; a possible D gene is TRBD1 (5 bases). Germline V gene sequence: CDR1 SGDLS, CDR2 YYNGEE. The length of the CDR3 is 16 residues. V was trimmed by 0 bases and J by 7 bases, leaving 16 bases between them. This CDR3 is CASSVAPGGEGEKLFF. The CDR3 bases are TGTGCCAGCAGCGTAGCCCCAGGAGGGGAGGGTGAAAAACTGTTTTTT. The complete variable domain, with remaining parts taken from reference TRBV9 and TRBJ1-4, reads DSGVTQTPKHLITATGQRVTLRCSPRSGDLSVYWYQQSLDQGLQFLIQYYNGEERAKGNILERFSAQQFPDLHSELNLSSLELGDSALYFCASSVAPGGEGEKLFFGSGTQLSVL.